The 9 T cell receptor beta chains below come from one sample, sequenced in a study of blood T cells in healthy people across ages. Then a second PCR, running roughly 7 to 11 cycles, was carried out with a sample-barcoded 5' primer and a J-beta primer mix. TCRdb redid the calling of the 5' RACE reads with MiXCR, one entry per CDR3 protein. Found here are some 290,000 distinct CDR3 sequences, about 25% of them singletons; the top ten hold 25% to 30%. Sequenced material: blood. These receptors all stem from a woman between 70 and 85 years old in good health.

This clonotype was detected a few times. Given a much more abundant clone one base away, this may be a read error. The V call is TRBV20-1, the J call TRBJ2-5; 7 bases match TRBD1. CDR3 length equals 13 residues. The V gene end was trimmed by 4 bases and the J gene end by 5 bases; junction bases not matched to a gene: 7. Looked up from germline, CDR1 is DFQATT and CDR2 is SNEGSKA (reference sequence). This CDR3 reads CSANRGRVETQYF. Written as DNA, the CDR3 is TGCAGTGCTAATAGGGGGCGGGTGGAGACCCAGTACTTC.

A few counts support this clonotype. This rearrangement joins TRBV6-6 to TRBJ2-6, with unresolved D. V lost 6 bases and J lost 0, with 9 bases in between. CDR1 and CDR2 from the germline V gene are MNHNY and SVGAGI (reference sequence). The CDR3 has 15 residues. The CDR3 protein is CASRGLSSGANVLTF. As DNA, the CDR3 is TGTGCCAGCAGAGGTCTTAGCTCTGGGGCCAACGTCCTGACTTTC.

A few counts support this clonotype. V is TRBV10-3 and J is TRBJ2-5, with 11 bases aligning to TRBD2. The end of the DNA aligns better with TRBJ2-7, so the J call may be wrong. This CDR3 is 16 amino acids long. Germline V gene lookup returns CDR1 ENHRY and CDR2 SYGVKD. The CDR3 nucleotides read TGTGCCATTAGTCCTGTAGCGGGAGGGGGCAACTACGAGCAGTACTTC. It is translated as CAISPVAGGGNYEQYF.

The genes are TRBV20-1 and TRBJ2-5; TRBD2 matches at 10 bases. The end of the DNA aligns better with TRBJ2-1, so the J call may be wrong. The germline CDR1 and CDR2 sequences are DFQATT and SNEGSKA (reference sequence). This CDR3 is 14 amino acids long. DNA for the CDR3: TGCAGTGCAAAGCGGGAGGGCTCTTGGGATGAGCAGTTCTTC. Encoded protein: CSAKREGSWDEQFF.

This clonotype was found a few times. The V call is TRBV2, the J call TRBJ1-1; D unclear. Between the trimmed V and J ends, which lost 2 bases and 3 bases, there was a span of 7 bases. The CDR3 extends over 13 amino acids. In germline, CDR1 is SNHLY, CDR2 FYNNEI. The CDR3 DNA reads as TGTGCCAGCAGTGAAACCCTCGACACTGAAGCTTTCTTT. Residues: CASSETLDTEAFF.

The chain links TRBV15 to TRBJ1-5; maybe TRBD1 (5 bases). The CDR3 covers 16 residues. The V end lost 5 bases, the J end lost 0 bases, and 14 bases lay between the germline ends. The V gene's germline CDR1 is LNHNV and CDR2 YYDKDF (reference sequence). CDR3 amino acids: CATSGSTVYSNQPQHF. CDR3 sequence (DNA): TGTGCCACCAGCGGCTCGACAGTCTATAGCAATCAGCCCCAGCATTTT.

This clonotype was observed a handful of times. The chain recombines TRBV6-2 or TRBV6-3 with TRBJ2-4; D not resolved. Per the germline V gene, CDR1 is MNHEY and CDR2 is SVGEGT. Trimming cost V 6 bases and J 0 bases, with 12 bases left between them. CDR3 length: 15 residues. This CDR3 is CASSPSELAKNIQYF. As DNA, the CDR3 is TGTGCCAGCAGCCCCAGCGAACTAGCCAAAAACATTCAGTACTTC.

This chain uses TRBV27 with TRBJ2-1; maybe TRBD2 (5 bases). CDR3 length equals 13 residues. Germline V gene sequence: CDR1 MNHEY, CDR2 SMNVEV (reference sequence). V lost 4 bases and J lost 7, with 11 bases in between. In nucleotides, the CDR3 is TGTGCCAGCAGTTCAACTCGACTAAATGAGCAGTTCTTC. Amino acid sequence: CASSSTRLNEQFF.

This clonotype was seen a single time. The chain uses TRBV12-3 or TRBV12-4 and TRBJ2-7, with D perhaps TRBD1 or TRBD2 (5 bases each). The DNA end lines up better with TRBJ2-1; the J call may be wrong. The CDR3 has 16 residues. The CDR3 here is CASSYSGLGVYNEQFF. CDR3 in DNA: TGTGCCAGCAGTTACTCAGGGCTGGGAGTATACAATGAGCAGTTCTTC.